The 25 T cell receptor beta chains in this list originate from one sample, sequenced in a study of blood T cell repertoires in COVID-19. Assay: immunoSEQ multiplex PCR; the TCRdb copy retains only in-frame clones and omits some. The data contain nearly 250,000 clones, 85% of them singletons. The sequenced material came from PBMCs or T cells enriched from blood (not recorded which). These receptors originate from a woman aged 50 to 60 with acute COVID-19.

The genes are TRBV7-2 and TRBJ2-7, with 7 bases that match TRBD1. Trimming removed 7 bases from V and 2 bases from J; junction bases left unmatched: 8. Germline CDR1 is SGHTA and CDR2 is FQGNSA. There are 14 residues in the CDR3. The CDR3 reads CASTKSRGTYEQYF. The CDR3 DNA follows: TGTGCCAGCACCAAAAGCAGGGGGACCTACGAGCAGTACTTC.

As DNA, the CDR3 is TGTGCCAGCAGCTCCTACGCTAGTAAGAACACTGAAGCTTTCTTT. Amino acid sequence: CASSSYASKNTEAFF. The chain employs TRBV11-2 and TRBJ1-1; D remains ambiguous. V was trimmed by 4 bases and J by 1 base, leaving 13 bases between them. Per germline, CDR1 SGHAT and CDR2 FQNNGV. CDR3 length equals 15 residues. The full variable domain, completed using reference TRBV11-2 and TRBJ1-1, is EAGVAQSPRYKIIEKRQSVAFWCNPISGHATLYWYQQILGQGPKLLIQFQNNGVVDDSQLPKDRFSAERLKGVDSTLKIQPAKLEDSAVYLCASSSYASKNTEAFFGQGTRLTVV.

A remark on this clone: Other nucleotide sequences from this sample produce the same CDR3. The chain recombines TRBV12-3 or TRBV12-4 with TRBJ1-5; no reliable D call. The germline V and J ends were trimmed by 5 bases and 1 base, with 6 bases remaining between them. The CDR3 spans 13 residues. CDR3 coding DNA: TGTGCCAGCAGTCCCCTAAGCAATCAGCCCCAGCATTTT. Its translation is CASSPLSNQPQHF.

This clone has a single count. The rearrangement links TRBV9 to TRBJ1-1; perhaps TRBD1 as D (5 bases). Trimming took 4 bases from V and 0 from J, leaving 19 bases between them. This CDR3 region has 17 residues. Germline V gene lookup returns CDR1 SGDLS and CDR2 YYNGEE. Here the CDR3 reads CASSTHPGVAMNTEAFF. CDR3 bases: TGTGCCAGCAGCACCCATCCGGGGGTTGCCATGAACACTGAAGCTTTCTTT.

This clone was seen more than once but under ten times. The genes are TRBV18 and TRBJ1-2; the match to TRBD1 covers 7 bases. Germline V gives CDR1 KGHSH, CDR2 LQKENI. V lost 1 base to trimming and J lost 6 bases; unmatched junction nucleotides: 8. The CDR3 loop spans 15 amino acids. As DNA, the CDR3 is TGTGCCAGCTCACCACGTTCGGCAGGGGGAAATGGCTACACCTTC. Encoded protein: CASSPRSAGGNGYTF. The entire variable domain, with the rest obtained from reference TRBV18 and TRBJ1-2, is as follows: NAGVMQNPRHLVRRRGQEARLRCSPMKGHSHVYWYRQLPEEGLKFMVYLQKENIIDESGMPKERFSAEFPKEGPSILRIQQVVRGDSAAYFCASSPRSAGGNGYTFGSGTRLTVV.

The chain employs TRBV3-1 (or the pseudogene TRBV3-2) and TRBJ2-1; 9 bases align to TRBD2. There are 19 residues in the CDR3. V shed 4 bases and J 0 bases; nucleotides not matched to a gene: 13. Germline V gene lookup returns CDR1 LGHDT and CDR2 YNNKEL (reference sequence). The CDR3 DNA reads TGTGCCAGCAGCCTTCCGCTAGCGGGGTATCAGGGCTCCTACAATGAGCAGTTCTTC. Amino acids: CASSLPLAGYQGSYNEQFF.

The CDR3 bases are TGTGCCAGCAGAGGGACAGGGGAAAAACCCTATGGCTACACCTTC. Protein sequence: CASRGTGEKPYGYTF. The chain recombines TRBV7-2 with TRBJ1-2, with TRBD1 matching over 10 bases. CDR1 and CDR2 from the germline V gene are SGHTA and FQGNSA. The CDR3 consists of 15 residues. V lost 6 bases, J lost 4 bases, and 8 bases stayed unmatched. Combining the CDR3 with reference TRBV7-2 and TRBJ1-2 gives the whole variable domain GAGVSQSPSNKVTEKGKDVELRCDPISGHTALYWYRQSLGQGLEFLIYFQGNSAPDKSGLPSDRFSAERTGGSVSTLTIQRTQQEDSAVYLCASRGTGEKPYGYTFGSGTRLTVV.

The chain's CDR3 is CASSLRQGDSPLHF. CDR3 nucleotides: TGTGCCAGCAGTTTAAGGCAGGGCGATTCACCCCTCCACTTT. This chain uses TRBV28 with TRBJ1-6; TRBD1 might be the D (5 bases). Trimming took off 2 bases at V and 8 bases at J, with 10 bases between the two ends. Germline values: CDR1 MDHEN, CDR2 SYDVKM. The CDR3 totals 14 residues.

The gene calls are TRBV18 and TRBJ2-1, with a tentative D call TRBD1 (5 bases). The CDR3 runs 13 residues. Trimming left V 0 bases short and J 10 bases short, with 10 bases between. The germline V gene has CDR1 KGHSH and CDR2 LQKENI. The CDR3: CASSPPLGEEQFF. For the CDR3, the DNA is TGTGCCAGCTCACCACCTTTAGGGGAAGAGCAGTTCTTC.

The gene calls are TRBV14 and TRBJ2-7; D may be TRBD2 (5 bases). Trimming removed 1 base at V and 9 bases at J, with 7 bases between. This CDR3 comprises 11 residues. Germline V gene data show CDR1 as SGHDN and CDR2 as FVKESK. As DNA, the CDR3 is TGTGCCAGCAGCCAAGGAGGAGGGCAGTACTTC. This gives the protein CASSQGGGQYF.

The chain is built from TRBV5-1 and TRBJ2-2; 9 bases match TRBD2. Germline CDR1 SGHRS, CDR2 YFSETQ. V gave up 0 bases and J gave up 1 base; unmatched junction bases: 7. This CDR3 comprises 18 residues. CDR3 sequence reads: CASSLVGSGGLNTGELFF. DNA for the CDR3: TGCGCCAGCAGCTTGGTCGGTAGCGGGGGACTGAACACCGGGGAGCTGTTTTTT.

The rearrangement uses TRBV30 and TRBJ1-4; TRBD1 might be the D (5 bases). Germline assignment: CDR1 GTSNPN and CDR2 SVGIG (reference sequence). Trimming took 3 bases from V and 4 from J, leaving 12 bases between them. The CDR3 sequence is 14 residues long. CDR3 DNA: TGTGCCTGGAGGCGGGGACGGATTAATGAAAAACTGTTTTTT. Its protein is CAWRRGRINEKLFF. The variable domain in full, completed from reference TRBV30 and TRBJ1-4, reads SQTIHQWPATLVQPVGSPLSLECTVEGTSNPNLYWYRQAAGRGLQLLFYSVGIGQISSEVPQNLSASRPQDRQFILSSKKLLLSDSGFYLCAWRRGRINEKLFFGSGTQLSVL.

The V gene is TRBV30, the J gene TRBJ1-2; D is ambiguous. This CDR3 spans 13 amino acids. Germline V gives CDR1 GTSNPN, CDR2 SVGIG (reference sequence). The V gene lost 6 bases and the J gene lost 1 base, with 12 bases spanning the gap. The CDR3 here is CACRSGHNYGYTF. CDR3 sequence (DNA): TGTGCCTGTAGAAGCGGGCATAACTATGGCTACACCTTC.

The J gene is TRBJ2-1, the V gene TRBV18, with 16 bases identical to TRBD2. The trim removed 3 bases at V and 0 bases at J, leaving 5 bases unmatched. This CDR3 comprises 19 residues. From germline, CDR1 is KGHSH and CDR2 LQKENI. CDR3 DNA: TGTGCCAGCTCACCGCTCGGGACTAGCGGGGGGGCCTCCTACAATGAGCAGTTCTTC. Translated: CASSPLGTSGGASYNEQFF.

CDR3 DNA sequence: TGCGCCAGCAGCCAAGATCTGGCCAGGCCTGAAGCTTTCTTT. Translated: CASSQDLARPEAFF. The chain uses TRBV4-3 and TRBJ1-1, with D unresolved. V shed 0 bases and J shed 6 bases, with 11 bases lying between them. Germline CDR1 LGHNA, CDR2 YSLEER. The CDR3 sequence is 14 residues long.

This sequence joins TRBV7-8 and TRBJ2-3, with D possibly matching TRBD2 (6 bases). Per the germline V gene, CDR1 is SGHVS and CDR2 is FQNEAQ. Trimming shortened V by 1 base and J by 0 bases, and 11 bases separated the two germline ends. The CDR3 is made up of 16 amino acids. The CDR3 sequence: CASSLGRGTSTDTQYF. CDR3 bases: TGTGCCAGCAGCTTAGGTCGGGGGACTAGCACAGATACGCAGTATTTT.

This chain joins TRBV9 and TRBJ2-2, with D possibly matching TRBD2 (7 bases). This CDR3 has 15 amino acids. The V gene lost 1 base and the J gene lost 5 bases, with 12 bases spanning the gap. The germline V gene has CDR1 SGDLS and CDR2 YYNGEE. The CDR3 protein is CASSVSGGRTGELFF. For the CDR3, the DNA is TGTGCCAGCAGCGTATCGGGGGGCAGGACCGGGGAGCTGTTTTTT.

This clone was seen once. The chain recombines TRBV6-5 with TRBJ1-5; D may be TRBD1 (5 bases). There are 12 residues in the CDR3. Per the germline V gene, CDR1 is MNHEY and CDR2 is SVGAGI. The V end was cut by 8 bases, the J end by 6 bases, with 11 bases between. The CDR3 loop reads CASEQGAQPQHF. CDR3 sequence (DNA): TGTGCCAGCGAGCAGGGCGCTCAGCCCCAGCATTTT.

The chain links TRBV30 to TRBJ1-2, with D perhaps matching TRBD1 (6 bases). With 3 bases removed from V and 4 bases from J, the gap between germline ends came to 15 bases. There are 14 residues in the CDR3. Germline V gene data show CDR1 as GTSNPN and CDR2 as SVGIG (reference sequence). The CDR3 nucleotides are TGTGCCTGGAGGGGGGCCCCGGTGGGCTATGGCTACACCTTC. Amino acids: CAWRGAPVGYGYTF.

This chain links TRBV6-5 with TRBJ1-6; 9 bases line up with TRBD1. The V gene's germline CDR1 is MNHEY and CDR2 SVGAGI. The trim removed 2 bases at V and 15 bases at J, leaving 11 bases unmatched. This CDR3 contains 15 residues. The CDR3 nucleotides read TGTGCCAGCAGTTACATTCGGACAGGGGATAAGAACCTCCACTTT. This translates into CASSYIRTGDKNLHF.

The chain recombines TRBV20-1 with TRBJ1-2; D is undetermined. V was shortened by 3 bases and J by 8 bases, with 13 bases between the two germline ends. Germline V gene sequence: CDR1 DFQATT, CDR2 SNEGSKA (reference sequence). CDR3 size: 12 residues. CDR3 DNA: TGCAGTGCTAGTTGGGATTCGGGGGGCTACACCTTC. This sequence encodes CSASWDSGGYTF.

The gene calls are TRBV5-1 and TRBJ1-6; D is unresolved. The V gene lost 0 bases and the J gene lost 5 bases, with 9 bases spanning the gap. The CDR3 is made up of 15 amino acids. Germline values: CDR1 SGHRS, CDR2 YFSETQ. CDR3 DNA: TGCGCCAGCAGCTTGGCTTGGCAGAATAATTCACCCCTCCACTTT. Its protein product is CASSLAWQNNSPLHF.

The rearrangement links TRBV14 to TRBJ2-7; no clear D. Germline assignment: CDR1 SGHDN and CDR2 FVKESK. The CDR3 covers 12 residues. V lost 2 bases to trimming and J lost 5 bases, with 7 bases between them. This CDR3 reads CASSQYFDEQYF. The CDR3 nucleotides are TGTGCCAGCAGCCAATATTTTGACGAGCAGTACTTC.

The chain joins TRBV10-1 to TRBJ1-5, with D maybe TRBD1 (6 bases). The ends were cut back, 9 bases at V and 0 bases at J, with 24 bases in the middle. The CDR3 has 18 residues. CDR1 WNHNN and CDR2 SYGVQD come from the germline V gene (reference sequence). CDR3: CARQPGGTRIYSNQPQHF. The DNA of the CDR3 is TGCGCCAGACAGCCGGGGGGCACGCGGATTTATAGCAATCAGCCCCAGCATTTT.

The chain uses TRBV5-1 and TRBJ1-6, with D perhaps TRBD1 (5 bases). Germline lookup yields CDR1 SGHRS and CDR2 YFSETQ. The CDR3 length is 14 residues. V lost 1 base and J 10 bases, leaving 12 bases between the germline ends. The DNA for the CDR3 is TGCGCCAGCAGCTTGCGGCAGGGATCCTCACCCCTCCACTTT. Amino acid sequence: CASSLRQGSSPLHF.